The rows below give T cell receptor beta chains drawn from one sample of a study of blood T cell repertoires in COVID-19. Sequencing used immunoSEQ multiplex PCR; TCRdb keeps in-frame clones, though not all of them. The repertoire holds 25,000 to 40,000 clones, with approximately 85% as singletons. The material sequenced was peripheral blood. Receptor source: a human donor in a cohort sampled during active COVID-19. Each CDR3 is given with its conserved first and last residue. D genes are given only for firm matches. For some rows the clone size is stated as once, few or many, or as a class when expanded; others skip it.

CDR3 protein: CASSLGTSGTNEQFF
CDR3 DNA: TGTGCCAGCAGCTTAGGGACTAGCGGGACAAATGAGCAGTTCTTC
D gene: TRBD2
V gene: TRBV11-2
clone size: -
J gene: TRBJ2-1

CDR3 protein: CASSVPGYGYTF
CDR3 DNA: TGTGCCAGCAGCGTACCGGGGTATGGCTACACCTTC
D gene: -
V gene: TRBV9
clone size: -
J gene: TRBJ1-2

CDR3 protein: CAISERQNYGYTF
CDR3 DNA: TGTGCCATCAGTGAGCGACAGAACTATGGCTACACCTTC
D gene: -
V gene: TRBV10-3
clone size: -
J gene: TRBJ1-2

CDR3 protein: CASKTNYNEQFF
CDR3 DNA: TGTGCCAGTAAGACAAACTACAATGAGCAGTTCTTC
D gene: -
V gene: TRBV6-5
clone size: -
J gene: TRBJ2-1

CDR3 protein: CASSSDRRKYEQYF
CDR3 DNA: TGTGCCAGCAGTTCCGACAGGCGAAAATACGAGCAGTACTTC
D gene: -
V gene: TRBV6-5
clone size: -
J gene: TRBJ2-7

CDR3 protein: CASSETSGGAPVGNEQFF
CDR3 DNA: TGTGCCAGCAGTGAGACTAGCGGGGGGGCCCCGGTCGGCAATGAGCAGTTCTTC
D gene: TRBD2
V gene: TRBV2
clone size: -
J gene: TRBJ2-1

CDR3 protein: CASSHTGTPATNEKLFF
CDR3 DNA: TGTGCCAGCAGCCATACCGGGACACCGGCAACTAATGAAAAACTGTTTTTT
D gene: -
V gene: TRBV14
clone size: -
J gene: TRBJ1-4

CDR3 protein: CASSPPRSGLVEKLFF
CDR3 DNA: TGTGCCAGCTCACCCCCCCGGAGCGGGTTGGTTGAAAAACTGTTTTTT
D gene: -
V gene: TRBV18
clone size: -
J gene: TRBJ1-4

CDR3 protein: CASSDWDSGVNEQFF
CDR3 DNA: TGTGCCAGCAGTGATTGGGACTCGGGGGTGAATGAGCAGTTCTTC
D gene: -
V gene: TRBV25-1
clone size: -
J gene: TRBJ2-1

CDR3 protein: CASSQRDGYEQYF
CDR3 DNA: TGTGCCAGCAGCCAAAGAGATGGCTACGAGCAGTACTTC
D gene: -
V gene: TRBV3-1/TRBV3-2
clone size: -
J gene: TRBJ2-7

CDR3 protein: CASSGAEPPQYF
CDR3 DNA: TGTGCCAGCAGCGGTGCCGAGCCGCCGCAGTATTTT
D gene: -
V gene: TRBV7-9
clone size: -
J gene: TRBJ2-3

CDR3 protein: CASSYPGHDEKLFF
CDR3 DNA: TGTGCCAGCAGTTACCCCGGACATGATGAAAAACTGTTTTTT
D gene: -
V gene: TRBV6-6
clone size: -
J gene: TRBJ1-4

CDR3 protein: CASSVREIINYGYTF
CDR3 DNA: TGTGCCAGCAGCGTGAGGGAGATAATTAACTATGGCTACACCTTC
D gene: -
V gene: TRBV9
clone size: -
J gene: TRBJ1-2

CDR3 protein: CASSLSKTDTQYF
CDR3 DNA: TGTGCCAGCAGCCTATCTAAAACAGATACGCAGTATTTT
D gene: -
V gene: TRBV16
clone size: -
J gene: TRBJ2-3

CDR3 protein: CASSFAFGEPHEKLFF
CDR3 DNA: TGTGCCAGCAGTTTCGCCTTCGGGGAACCTCATGAAAAACTGTTTTTT
D gene: -
V gene: TRBV28
clone size: few
J gene: TRBJ1-4

CDR3 protein: CASSEHSTPYEQYF
CDR3 DNA: TGTGCCAGCAGTGAACACAGTACCCCCTACGAGCAGTACTTC
D gene: -
V gene: TRBV25-1
clone size: -
J gene: TRBJ2-7

CDR3 protein: CASSQDTRAVYF
CDR3 DNA: TGTGCCAGCAGCCAAGATACTAGAGCGGTATATTTT
D gene: -
V gene: TRBV3-1/TRBV3-2
clone size: -
J gene: TRBJ1-3

CDR3 protein: CASRGGAYGNTIYF
CDR3 DNA: TGTGCCAGCAGGGGGGGGGCTTACGGAAACACCATATATTTT
D gene: -
V gene: TRBV6-5
clone size: -
J gene: TRBJ1-3

CDR3 protein: CASSGTGGAGTDTQYF
CDR3 DNA: TGCGCCAGCAGCGGAACAGGGGGCGCCGGCACAGATACGCAGTATTTT
D gene: TRBD1
V gene: TRBV5-1
clone size: once
J gene: TRBJ2-3

CDR3 protein: CATSDPGRFSEQYF
CDR3 DNA: TGTGCCACCAGTGATCCGGGGAGGTTTTCCGAGCAGTACTTC
D gene: -
V gene: TRBV24-1
clone size: -
J gene: TRBJ2-7

CDR3 protein: CASSSDSPHQPQHF
CDR3 DNA: TGTGCCAGCAGTTCTGACAGCCCTCATCAGCCCCAGCATTTT
D gene: -
V gene: TRBV27
clone size: few
J gene: TRBJ1-5

CDR3 protein: CASSLGVLGGKRTGELFF
CDR3 DNA: TGTGCCAGCAGCTTGGGTGTCCTAGGGGGCAAGCGGACCGGGGAGCTGTTTTTT
D gene: TRBD1
V gene: TRBV5-4
clone size: -
J gene: TRBJ2-2

CDR3 protein: CASSSGHRPETQYF
CDR3 DNA: TGTGCCAGCAGCTCGGGACACCGCCCGGAGACCCAGTACTTC
D gene: -
V gene: TRBV5-4
clone size: -
J gene: TRBJ2-5